This T cell receptor (beta chain) was identified during a study of radiation and T cells in renal cell carcinoma. The ends lost 3 bases at V and 3 bases at J; junction bases unmatched: 6. Germline assignment: CDR1 SGHTS and CDR2 YDEGEE. This CDR3 contains 15 residues. Here immunoSEQ multiplex PCR was the method, and the copy in TCRdb shows in-frame clones only, minus some. The sample has 150,000 to 180,000 clones; about 87% are singletons. As to time point: blood 2 weeks post-SBRT. Treatment described: 15 Gy SBRT to primary tumor, nephrectomy 4 weeks later. The chain joins TRBV5-8 to TRBJ1-5; 7 bases fit TRBD1. This specimen consisted of blood, obtained from a patient whose treatment included radiotherapy and nephrectomy. The TCR was taken from a woman between 50 and 59 years old with renal cell carcinoma. The CDR3 DNA is TGTGCCAGCAGCTCCGGGACAGCACTCAATCAGCCCCAGCATTTT. The encoded protein is CASSSGTALNQPQHF.